These T cell receptor beta chains were read from a single sample in a study of T cells after yellow fever vaccination. TCRdb re-called the 5' RACE reads through MiXCR, storing one row per CDR3 protein. Seen here are hundreds of thousands of distinct CDR3 sequences, 9.5% to 15% observed once, and the top ten hold 2.5% to 3.5%. Specimen: CD4+ T cells sorted from PBMCs, collected 15 days after the yellow fever booster vaccination. The origin of the receptors is a man younger than 35 who received the YFV17D yellow fever vaccine. Both conserved end residues are part of each CDR3. A D gene is named only where the DNA matches it firmly. Size values are once, few and many counts, or a class for expanded clones, and some rows have none.

.,.,TRBJ1-6,13,TRBV6-6,TGTGCCAGCAGTTCTACAGGGAATTCACCCCTCCACTTT,CASSSTGNSPLHF
TRBD1,.,TRBJ1-4,11,TRBV7-9,TGTGCCAGCAGTTTCGGACAGGGGCAGATTTTT,CASSFGQGQIF
.,.,TRBJ2-5,17,TRBV7-2,TGTGCCAGCGGGCCCGGTTATCAAGCCGGAAGAGGAGAGACCCAGTACTTC,CASGPGYQAGRGETQYF
.,.,TRBJ2-3,14,TRBV9,TGTGCCAGCAGCGTAGATGGACTGATAGATACGCAGTATTTT,CASSVDGLIDTQYF
.,.,TRBJ1-5,17,TRBV28,TGTGCCAGCAGTTTACCGAGACGTTACAGTCCCAATCAGCCCCAGCATTTT,CASSLPRRYSPNQPQHF
TRBD1,.,TRBJ2-3,15,TRBV14,TGTGCCAGCAGCCACCGGACAGGAGATACAGATACGCAGTATTTT,CASSHRTGDTDTQYF
.,many,TRBJ1-2,11,TRBV12-3/TRBV12-4,TGTGCCAGCAGTTTAGGAGGAGGCTACACCTTC,CASSLGGGYTF
TRBD1,many,TRBJ1-2,15,TRBV12-3/TRBV12-4,TGTGCCAGCAGTCTCCGGGACAGGGGCGGTTATGGCTACACCTTC,CASSLRDRGGYGYTF
.,.,TRBJ2-1,12,TRBV20-1,TGCAGTGCCAGGGCATACTACAATGAGCAGTTCTTC,CSARAYYNEQFF
TRBD2,.,TRBJ2-3,16,TRBV7-2,TGTGCCAGCAGCTTAAGACTAGCGGGGGGTAAGGATACGCAGTATTTT,CASSLRLAGGKDTQYF
TRBD1,.,TRBJ2-2,15,TRBV19,TGTGCCAGTACCGCGACAGGGCTAATCACCGGGGAGCTGTTTTTT,CASTATGLITGELFF
TRBD2,.,TRBJ2-7,14,TRBV12-3/TRBV12-4,TGTGCCAGCAGTCGACTAGCGGGGGGGCGCGAGCAGTACTTC,CASSRLAGGREQYF
.,few,TRBJ2-5,13,TRBV6-1,TGTGCCAGCAGCCGAGGGGATAGGGAGACCCAGTACTTC,CASSRGDRETQYF
.,few,TRBJ1-2,14,TRBV5-1,TGCGCCAGCAGCCAGGATATTGCGTTCTATGGCTACACCTTC,CASSQDIAFYGYTF
.,.,TRBJ1-2,15,TRBV6-1,TGTGCCAGCAGTGAAGCGCTTACAGGGAACTATGGCTACACCTTC,CASSEALTGNYGYTF
.,few,TRBJ2-3,17,TRBV5-1,TGCGCCAGCAGCCCCCAGGGACCCCGATTGAGCACAGATACGCAGTATTTT,CASSPQGPRLSTDTQYF
TRBD1,.,TRBJ1-2,16,TRBV5-1,TGCGCCAGCAGCCCTGTCCCGGGACAGGGAGGCTATGGCTACACCTTC,CASSPVPGQGGYGYTF
TRBD1,.,TRBJ2-3,18,TRBV4-1,TGCGCCAGCAGCCAAGAATATATAGGACAGGCTTTGTCAGATACGCAGTATTTT,CASSQEYIGQALSDTQYF
TRBD2,few,TRBJ2-7,13,TRBV4-3,TGCGCCAGCAGCCAGCGGCGGGGGGGCGAGCAGTACTTC,CASSQRRGGEQYF
.,few,TRBJ2-1,13,TRBV7-9,TGTGCCAGCAGCCCGAATTCGGATCCGGGGCAGTTCTTC,CASSPNSDPGQFF
.,many,TRBJ2-5,15,TRBV4-3,TGCGCCAGCAGCCAAGATCCAAGGGGGCAAGAGACCCAGTACTTC,CASSQDPRGQETQYF
TRBD2,few,TRBJ2-5,16,TRBV2,TGTGCCAGCAGTGAAGGACGGGGGGGCGGACAAGAGACCCAGTACTTC,CASSEGRGGGQETQYF
TRBD1,.,TRBJ1-4,16,TRBV2,TGTGCCAGCAGTGACCTCCCCAGGGGGCGGAATGAAAAACTGTTTTTT,CASSDLPRGRNEKLFF
TRBD1,many,TRBJ1-6,16,TRBV20-1,TGCAGTGCTAGAGCCGGGGGACAGGGGTTTAATTCACCCCTCCACTTT,CSARAGGQGFNSPLHF
TRBD1,.,TRBJ2-3,15,TRBV6-5,TGTGCCAGCAGTTACAGGGGACAGATCACAGATACGCAGTATTTT,CASSYRGQITDTQYF
TRBD2,many,TRBJ2-3,19,TRBV7-3,TGTGCCAGCAGCTTGGGGCAGGGACTAGCGGTGACAAACACAGATACGCAGTATTTT,CASSLGQGLAVTNTDTQYF
.,few,TRBJ1-6,16,TRBV9,TGTGCCAGCAGCGTAGGAGGAAAGGGGAGGAATTCACCCCTCCACTTT,CASSVGGKGRNSPLHF
TRBD2,.,TRBJ2-1,16,TRBV27,TGTGCCAGCAGTCACCTAGCGGGGCAGGGCTACAATGAGCAGTTCTTC,CASSHLAGQGYNEQFF
.,.,TRBJ2-3,15,TRBV7-6,TGTGCCAGCAGCCCCCAGGTGGCAGGGGTAGATACGCAGTATTTT,CASSPQVAGVDTQYF
.,few,TRBJ2-3,15,TRBV20-1,TGCAGTGCTAGTCCCACGGGGGTGGGCCCAGATACGCAGTATTTT,CSASPTGVGPDTQYF
.,.,TRBJ1-5,16,TRBV7-8,TGTGCCAGCAGCTTAAGACGCAGGGATACCAATCAGCCCCAGCATTTT,CASSLRRRDTNQPQHF
TRBD1,few,TRBJ1-4,14,TRBV7-9,TGTGCCAGCAGCTTGGGGGGACAGGGAAAAAAACTGTTTTTT,CASSLGGQGKKLFF
.,many,TRBJ2-7,16,TRBV9,TGTGCCAGCAGCGTAGCGCCCTCGGACTTCGCATACGAGCAGTACTTC,CASSVAPSDFAYEQYF
TRBD2,few,TRBJ2-1,16,TRBV18,TGTGCCAGCCGACATCTAGCGGGGGAGTCCTACAATGAGCAGTTCTTC,CASRHLAGESYNEQFF
TRBD2,many,TRBJ2-3,14,TRBV20-1,TGCAGTGCTTTAGCGGGGGGCCTCACAGATACGCAGTATTTT,CSALAGGLTDTQYF
TRBD2,.,TRBJ2-2,17,TRBV18,TGTGCCAGCTCACCATCGACTAGCGGGGGGCCCCCCGGGGAGCTGTTTTTT,CASSPSTSGGPPGELFF
.,.,TRBJ2-4,18,TRBV7-9,TGTGCCAGCAGCCCCCCAGGGATCGGATTTTTAGCCAAAAACATTCAGTACTTC,CASSPPGIGFLAKNIQYF
.,.,TRBJ2-3,12,TRBV20-1,TGCAGTGCCAATCGAGGGGCAGATACGCAGTATTTT,CSANRGADTQYF
.,.,TRBJ2-5,14,TRBV28,TGTGCCAGCAGCTCCGGGCAGGCAAGGGAGACCCAGTACTTC,CASSSGQARETQYF
.,.,TRBJ1-3,14,TRBV3-1,TGTGCCAGCAGCCAAGAGGGCAGGGGCAACACCATATATTTT,CASSQEGRGNTIYF
.,.,TRBJ2-2,14,TRBV20-1,TGCAGTGCCGCTTTTCGGGTAAACACCGGGGAGCTGTTTTTT,CSAAFRVNTGELFF
.,.,TRBJ1-1,15,TRBV29-1,TGCAGCGTTGCCTCACCGGGTGGTTATGACACTGAAGCTTTCTTT,CSVASPGGYDTEAFF
.,many,TRBJ2-1,14,TRBV5-1,TGCGCCAGCAGCTTGGGAGCCCAGCTAGGGGAGCAGTTCTTC,CASSLGAQLGEQFF
TRBD1,few,TRBJ2-2,15,TRBV5-1,TGCGCCAGCAGCCTGACAGGGTCCGACACCGGGGAGCTGTTTTTT,CASSLTGSDTGELFF
.,many,TRBJ1-3,16,TRBV12-3/TRBV12-4,TGTGCCAGCACTGCTCAGGTGGGATCCTCTGGAAACACCATATATTTT,CASTAQVGSSGNTIYF
.,.,TRBJ2-2,12,TRBV5-1,TGCGCCAGCAGTGAGCCCACCGGGGAGCTGTTTTTT,CASSEPTGELFF